This is a list of T cell receptor beta chains from one sample in a study of blood T cell repertoires in COVID-19. TCRdb keeps only in-frame clones here, not all; method: immunoSEQ multiplex PCR. The sample includes 240,000 or so clones, over 80% of them seen just once. Sequenced: PBMCs or T cells enriched from blood (not recorded which). These receptors were obtained from a man aged 50 or older who had been exposed to COVID-19. Both conserved end residues are part of each CDR3. Fields, in order: CDR3 DNA, CDR3 protein, J gene, D gene, clone size, V gene. A D gene is named only where the DNA matches it firmly. Not all rows give a size; the values are once, few, many and, for expanded clones, a class.

CDR3nt: TGTGCCACCAGTGATTCTCCAGGGTCACCTTACACAGATACGCAGTATTTT
CDR3aa: CATSDSPGSPYTDTQYF
j_gene: TRBJ2-3
d_gene: NA
abundance: once
v_gene: TRBV24-1

CDR3nt: TGCGCCAGCAGCGCGGACAGATACTATGGCTACACCTTC
CDR3aa: CASSADRYYGYTF
j_gene: TRBJ1-2
d_gene: NA
abundance: NA
v_gene: TRBV10-1

CDR3nt: TGTGCCAGCAGCCAAGGGGGACTAGTCGGAGATACGCAGTATTTT
CDR3aa: CASSQGGLVGDTQYF
j_gene: TRBJ2-3
d_gene: TRBD2
abundance: NA
v_gene: TRBV3-1/TRBV3-2

CDR3nt: TGTGCCAGCAGCCCTAATTGGGGCACTCTCAATCAGCCCCAGCATTTT
CDR3aa: CASSPNWGTLNQPQHF
j_gene: TRBJ1-5
d_gene: NA
abundance: NA
v_gene: TRBV11-2

CDR3nt: TGTGCCAGCAGCCCCACAGGGGCCGGGGAGCAGTACTTC
CDR3aa: CASSPTGAGEQYF
j_gene: TRBJ2-7
d_gene: TRBD1
abundance: NA
v_gene: TRBV12-3/TRBV12-4

CDR3nt: TGTGCCAGCAGCTTCGCCGGGACAGTTAATTCACCCCTCCACTTT
CDR3aa: CASSFAGTVNSPLHF
j_gene: TRBJ1-6
d_gene: TRBD1
abundance: NA
v_gene: TRBV7-6

CDR3nt: TGTGCCAGCAGCTATACAGGGGGGGATTCACCCCTCCACTTT
CDR3aa: CASSYTGGDSPLHF
j_gene: TRBJ1-6
d_gene: TRBD1
abundance: NA
v_gene: TRBV5-5

CDR3nt: TGTGCCAGCAGTATCTACCCACGGACAGGGAGATACACCGGGGAGCTGTTTTTT
CDR3aa: CASSIYPRTGRYTGELFF
j_gene: TRBJ2-2
d_gene: TRBD1
abundance: once
v_gene: TRBV28

CDR3nt: TGTGCCAGCAGTTACCGCCGGGACAGGGGGCTGATCGGCCGCAATCAGCCCCAGCATTTT
CDR3aa: CASSYRRDRGLIGRNQPQHF
j_gene: TRBJ1-5
d_gene: TRBD1
abundance: NA
v_gene: TRBV6-2/TRBV6-3

CDR3nt: TGTGCCAGCAGCCTCAGACATAGCGGGAGGGAGAATGAGCAGTTCTTC
CDR3aa: CASSLRHSGRENEQFF
j_gene: TRBJ2-1
d_gene: TRBD2
abundance: NA
v_gene: TRBV9

CDR3nt: TGTGCCAGTCTCTTAACAGGGGGTTGGATCTATGGCTACACCTTC
CDR3aa: CASLLTGGWIYGYTF
j_gene: TRBJ1-2
d_gene: TRBD1
abundance: NA
v_gene: TRBV5-8

CDR3nt: TGTGCCAGTAGTTGGACAGGGCTGTGGCCTGAAGCTTTCTTT
CDR3aa: CASSWTGLWPEAFF
j_gene: TRBJ1-1
d_gene: TRBD1
abundance: NA
v_gene: TRBV19

CDR3nt: TGTGCCAGCAGCTTAGATTCACCAGGCACCGGGGAGCTGTTTTTT
CDR3aa: CASSLDSPGTGELFF
j_gene: TRBJ2-2
d_gene: NA
abundance: NA
v_gene: TRBV7-2

CDR3nt: TGTGCCAGCACCCAAAGGGGGACAGGGGGCGGTGAGCAGTTCTTC
CDR3aa: CASTQRGTGGGEQFF
j_gene: TRBJ2-1
d_gene: TRBD1
abundance: NA
v_gene: TRBV28

CDR3nt: TGTGCCAGCTCACCACCGACAGGGCGGGCTTTCTTT
CDR3aa: CASSPPTGRAFF
j_gene: TRBJ1-1
d_gene: TRBD1
abundance: NA
v_gene: TRBV18

CDR3nt: TGTGCCAGCAGTTTAGGGGGAAGAACTTTCTTT
CDR3aa: CASSLGGRTFF
j_gene: TRBJ1-1
d_gene: NA
abundance: NA
v_gene: TRBV6-5

CDR3nt: TGTGCCAGCTCACCGGGGACAGTCTCTGGAAACACCATATATTTT
CDR3aa: CASSPGTVSGNTIYF
j_gene: TRBJ1-3
d_gene: TRBD1
abundance: NA
v_gene: TRBV18

CDR3nt: TGTGCCAGCAGTCAACCGGGACAGGGAAGGTACGAGCAGTACTTC
CDR3aa: CASSQPGQGRYEQYF
j_gene: TRBJ2-7
d_gene: TRBD1
abundance: few
v_gene: TRBV2

CDR3nt: TGTGCCAGCCGGGGGGGTATAAACGAAGGAGGCAATCAGCCCCAGCATTTT
CDR3aa: CASRGGINEGGNQPQHF
j_gene: TRBJ1-5
d_gene: NA
abundance: NA
v_gene: TRBV21-1

CDR3nt: TGCGCCAGCAGCTTGACAGGGACCACTCAAGAGACCCAGTACTTC
CDR3aa: CASSLTGTTQETQYF
j_gene: TRBJ2-5
d_gene: NA
abundance: NA
v_gene: TRBV5-1

CDR3nt: TGTGCCACCAGCAGACAACTCAATCAGCCCCAGCATTTT
CDR3aa: CATSRQLNQPQHF
j_gene: TRBJ1-5
d_gene: NA
abundance: NA
v_gene: TRBV15

CDR3nt: TGTGCCAGCAGCTGGGACAGGGGGCCGGGCTATGGCTACACCTTC
CDR3aa: CASSWDRGPGYGYTF
j_gene: TRBJ1-2
d_gene: TRBD1
abundance: NA
v_gene: TRBV11-2

CDR3nt: TGTGCCAGCAGCCCAGGGGGACTAGCGGGAGGGAGCCGGGGCAAAAACATTCAGTACTTC
CDR3aa: CASSPGGLAGGSRGKNIQYF
j_gene: TRBJ2-4
d_gene: TRBD2
abundance: NA
v_gene: TRBV11-3

CDR3nt: TGTGCCAGCAGCCCGTCTGCGGAAACGGGAACCTTC
CDR3aa: CASSPSAETGTF
j_gene: TRBJ1-2
d_gene: NA
abundance: NA
v_gene: TRBV7-9

CDR3nt: TGCGCCAGCAGCTCAAGAGCCGGACAGGGGGCCTACGAGCAGTACTTC
CDR3aa: CASSSRAGQGAYEQYF
j_gene: TRBJ2-7
d_gene: TRBD1
abundance: NA
v_gene: TRBV4-1

CDR3nt: TGTGCCAGCAGCCCCACCGGGTATGATGAAAAACTGTTTTTT
CDR3aa: CASSPTGYDEKLFF
j_gene: TRBJ1-4
d_gene: NA
abundance: NA
v_gene: TRBV6-5

CDR3nt: TGCGCCAGCAGCTTGTACCCCGGGAGGGCCACGGAGACCCAGTACTTC
CDR3aa: CASSLYPGRATETQYF
j_gene: TRBJ2-5
d_gene: TRBD2
abundance: NA
v_gene: TRBV5-1

CDR3nt: TGTGCCAGCAGCCGGACTAGTCTAGCCGGCACAGATACGCAGTATTTT
CDR3aa: CASSRTSLAGTDTQYF
j_gene: TRBJ2-3
d_gene: TRBD2
abundance: NA
v_gene: TRBV7-6

CDR3nt: TGTGCCAGCAGTTTATCGGAGGACTATGAGCAGTTCTTC
CDR3aa: CASSLSEDYEQFF
j_gene: TRBJ2-1
d_gene: NA
abundance: NA
v_gene: TRBV27

CDR3nt: TGTGCCAGCAGCGTACTAAACACTGAAGCTTTCTTT
CDR3aa: CASSVLNTEAFF
j_gene: TRBJ1-1
d_gene: NA
abundance: NA
v_gene: TRBV11-2

CDR3nt: TGTGCCAGCAGTCGGGGACAGGCCACTGAAGCTTTCTTT
CDR3aa: CASSRGQATEAFF
j_gene: TRBJ1-1
d_gene: TRBD1
abundance: NA
v_gene: TRBV6-5

CDR3nt: TGTGCCAGCAGCTTATCTGGGACAGGGTTCACGAATGAGCAGTTCTTC
CDR3aa: CASSLSGTGFTNEQFF
j_gene: TRBJ2-1
d_gene: TRBD1
abundance: NA
v_gene: TRBV7-2

CDR3nt: TGTGCCAGCAGAATGACTAGCGGCACCGGGGAGCTGTTTTTT
CDR3aa: CASRMTSGTGELFF
j_gene: TRBJ2-2
d_gene: TRBD2
abundance: NA
v_gene: TRBV7-2

CDR3nt: TGTGCCACGTATTCGGCAGGGACAGAGAACACTGAAGCTTTCTTT
CDR3aa: CATYSAGTENTEAFF
j_gene: TRBJ1-1
d_gene: TRBD1
abundance: NA
v_gene: TRBV27

CDR3nt: TGTGCCAGCAGCTCCTTAGCGGATAGCACAGATACGCAGTATTTT
CDR3aa: CASSSLADSTDTQYF
j_gene: TRBJ2-3
d_gene: NA
abundance: NA
v_gene: TRBV7-3

CDR3nt: TGTGCCAGCTCACCATCCAGAACTGAGCAGTTCTTC
CDR3aa: CASSPSRTEQFF
j_gene: TRBJ2-1
d_gene: NA
abundance: NA
v_gene: TRBV18

CDR3nt: TGTGCCACCAGCACCGGGGACAGGGATAACTATGGCTACACCTTC
CDR3aa: CATSTGDRDNYGYTF
j_gene: TRBJ1-2
d_gene: TRBD1
abundance: NA
v_gene: TRBV15

CDR3nt: TGCGCCAGCAGCTTGACAGTTACCTACAATGAGCAGTTCTTC
CDR3aa: CASSLTVTYNEQFF
j_gene: TRBJ2-1
d_gene: NA
abundance: NA
v_gene: TRBV5-1

CDR3nt: TGTGCCAGCAGTTACTCGGGGAGTTCGAGTGAAAAACTGTTTTTT
CDR3aa: CASSYSGSSSEKLFF
j_gene: TRBJ1-4
d_gene: NA
abundance: NA
v_gene: TRBV6-6

CDR3nt: TGTGCCAGCAGCCAAGAAATAGCGGGGGGGATAGATACGCAGTATTTT
CDR3aa: CASSQEIAGGIDTQYF
j_gene: TRBJ2-3
d_gene: TRBD2
abundance: once
v_gene: TRBV3-1/TRBV3-2

CDR3nt: TGTGCCACCAGCAGGGAAATCAGGGACACTGAAGCTTTCTTT
CDR3aa: CATSREIRDTEAFF
j_gene: TRBJ1-1
d_gene: NA
abundance: NA
v_gene: TRBV15

CDR3nt: TGCGCCAGCAGCTGGGGACGGGGGACCGGGGAGCTGTTTTTT
CDR3aa: CASSWGRGTGELFF
j_gene: TRBJ2-2
d_gene: NA
abundance: NA
v_gene: TRBV5-1

CDR3nt: TGCGCCAGCAGCTTGTTAGCGGGAGTCGAAGAGACCCAGTACTTC
CDR3aa: CASSLLAGVEETQYF
j_gene: TRBJ2-5
d_gene: TRBD2
abundance: NA
v_gene: TRBV5-1